The 5 T cell receptor beta chains reported below all come from one sample, sequenced in a study of CD8 T cells in Susac syndrome. The RNA input was about 0.5 to 1 ug, and it was reverse transcribed with random hexamers. MiXCR was run by TCRdb on the immunoSEQ multiplex PCR reads, yielding one entry per CDR3 protein. The sample holds around 200,000 distinct CDR3 sequences; 95% are singletons and the top ten take approximately 0.16%. Sequenced sample: CD8+ T cells from PBMCs. The receptor set was obtained from a human donor with Susac syndrome.

J is TRBJ2-3 and V is TRBV15; 10 bases line up with TRBD1. Germline V gene sequence: CDR1 LNHNV, CDR2 YYDKDF (reference sequence). The CDR3 covers 16 residues. The V and J ends lost 5 bases and 6 bases, in that order; junction bases with no gene match: 11. CDR3 loop: CATSFHRDRGSDTQYF. DNA for the CDR3: TGTGCCACCAGCTTCCACCGGGACAGGGGTAGCGATACGCAGTATTTT.

This chain links TRBV30 with TRBJ1-4; TRBD1 is a possible D gene (5 bases). Germline V gene sequence: CDR1 GTSNPN, CDR2 SVGIG (reference sequence). The CDR3 contains 14 residues. Trimming left V 2 bases short and J 6 bases short, with 13 bases between. The CDR3 nucleotides are TGTGCCTGGAGTCAAGACAGTATTGATGAAAAACTGTTTTTT. The encoded protein is CAWSQDSIDEKLFF.

This chain connects TRBV5-1 to TRBJ1-4; 7 bases fit TRBD1. There are 13 residues in the CDR3. Losses at the gene ends were 5 bases for V and 5 bases for J; bases not matched to a gene: 3. The germline CDR1 and CDR2 sequences are SGHRS and YFSETQ. The CDR3 DNA sequence: TGCGCCAGCAGGACAGGGTCCAATGAAAAACTGTTTTTT. It yields the protein CASRTGSNEKLFF.

The gene calls are TRBV4-2 and TRBJ2-2; 14 bases line up with TRBD2. Germline CDR1 is LGHNA and CDR2 is YNFKEQ. V was pared by 4 bases and J by 6 bases, with 4 bases of the junction left unmatched. CDR3 length: 16 residues. The DNA for the CDR3 is TGTGCCAGCAGCCGGGGACTAGCGGGGGTCCCCGGGGAGCTGTTTTTT. Encoded protein: CASSRGLAGVPGELFF.

V is TRBV19 and J is TRBJ1-5, with 7 bases matching TRBD1. The J segment lost 2 bases and the V segment lost 3 bases, leaving 7 bases of the junction unmatched. The germline gives CDR1 LNHDA, CDR2 SQIVND (reference sequence). The length of the CDR3 is 16 residues. Here the CDR3 reads CASSMPGQGGNQPQHF. The CDR3 region has the DNA TGTGCCAGTAGTATGCCTGGGCAGGGGGGCAATCAGCCCCAGCATTTT.